The clone carrying this TCR beta chain was recorded a few times. From the 5' RACE reads, TCRdb called clonotypes with MiXCR, one entry per CDR3 protein. Among 20,000 to 25,000 distinct CDR3 sequences listed, about 5% were seen once. This sample stems from a study of early T cells in non-severe SARS-CoV-2 infection. From germline, CDR1 is MDHEN and CDR2 SYDVKM. The ends lost 6 bases at V and 1 base at J; junction bases unmatched: 3. The length of the CDR3 is 14 residues. The chain is built from TRBV28 and TRBJ2-7, with 10 bases matching TRBD2. Sequencing was performed on whole blood. The receptor comes from an adult who was a healthcare worker with PCR-confirmed SARS-CoV-2 infection or an uninfected control (not recorded which). For the CDR3, the DNA is TGTGCCAGCAGGAGCGGGGGGGCTTCCTACGAGCAGTACTTC. It encodes CASRSGGASYEQYF. The full variable domain, completed using reference TRBV28 and TRBJ2-7, is DVKVTQSSRYLVKRTGEKVFLECVQDMDHENMFWYRQDPGLGLRLIYFSYDVKMKEKGDIPEGYSVSREKKERFSLILESASTNQTSMYLCASRSGGASYEQYFGPGTRLTVT.